This is a list of T cell receptor beta chains from one sample in a study of vaccination and CD4 T cells after COVID-19. One entry per CDR3 protein results from TCRdb running MiXCR on the PCR reads. The sample shows about 15,000 distinct CDR3 sequences, approximately 33% of them seen only once. These receptors have no identified antigens. The sample was CD4+ T cells from blood, cultured in vitro, taken after SARS-CoV-2 vaccination. All receptors come from a human donor who had recovered from COVID-19. Each CDR3 is given with its conserved first and last residue.

11 | TRBJ2-1 | TRBV7-9 | CASSRNNEQFF
11 | TRBJ1-2 | TRBV24-1 | CASSSADGYTF
15 | TRBJ2-3 | TRBV6-2/TRBV6-3 | CASRDYRISTDTQYF
15 | TRBJ2-7 | TRBV7-3 | CASSPIGAGEDEQYF
14 | TRBJ2-1 | TRBV4-1 | CASSQSLAGSEQFF
17 | TRBJ1-5 | TRBV20-1 | CSARDIRGAGAYQPQHF
14 | TRBJ1-5 | TRBV20-1 | CSVTGGLSNQPQHF
18 | TRBJ1-5 | TRBV12-2 | CASRLRQGRVGSNQPQHF
18 | TRBJ2-7 | TRBV27 | CASSLLDQTSGLVYEQYF
15 | TRBJ2-1 | TRBV28 | CASRSSGQGFNEQFF
15 | TRBJ2-3 | TRBV28 | CASSDAGGSTDTQYF
16 | TRBJ1-1 | TRBV6-1 | CASNHRVQGARTEAFF
13 | TRBJ1-5 | TRBV28 | CASSLWPDQPQHF
15 | TRBJ2-3 | TRBV20-1 | CSASHRGGTGDTQYF
14 | TRBJ2-1 | TRBV9 | CASSSRLGWDEQFF
17 | TRBJ1-2 | TRBV12-3/TRBV12-4 | CASSPIGSGTGVLGYTF
14 | TRBJ2-7 | TRBV27 | CASRGTSETYEQYF
14 | TRBJ2-7 | TRBV28 | CASSFREGGLEQYF
15 | TRBJ2-1 | TRBV6-1 | CASLRRGSSYNEQFF
17 | TRBJ2-5 | TRBV10-3 | CAISESTLAGQGATQYF
15 | TRBJ2-1 | TRBV19 | CASSSGRSSYNEQFF
13 | TRBJ2-2 | TRBV20-1 | CSKANRVAGELFF
13 | TRBJ2-6 | TRBV11-2 | CASSFSGANVLTF
15 | TRBJ2-5 | TRBV6-5 | CASSYDRGREETQYF
15 | TRBJ2-3 | TRBV19 | CASRSVAASTDTQYF
15 | TRBJ1-4 | TRBV7-9 | CASSLAHPKGEKLFF
14 | TRBJ2-1 | TRBV6-2/TRBV6-3 | CASSYYRGLDEQFF
15 | TRBJ2-1 | TRBV19 | CASKAAGGLYNEQFF
11 | TRBJ2-1 | TRBV24-1 | CATREYNEQLF
15 | TRBJ2-7 | TRBV6-1 | CASTPYVAGAYEQYF
14 | TRBJ2-7 | TRBV6-5 | CASSYSSGTYEQYF
15 | TRBJ1-1 | TRBV6-1 | CASRIRIGGNAEAFF
14 | TRBJ1-6 | TRBV19 | CARKPGQVNSPLHF
13 | TRBJ1-1 | TRBV20-1 | CSAIRDRKTEAFF
16 | TRBJ1-6 | TRBV7-9 | CASSQGQGFSNLPLHF
13 | TRBJ1-2 | TRBV4-1 | CASSQGVLYGYTF
14 | TRBJ2-7 | TRBV20-1 | CSANRDIPVYEQYF
14 | TRBJ2-5 | TRBV28 | CASSFSGGGETQYF
15 | TRBJ2-7 | TRBV20-1 | CSATHPRSPSYEQYF
12 | TRBJ2-1 | TRBV7-8 | CASSLDRAEQFF
15 | TRBJ2-7 | TRBV20-1 | CSAGRGGGSLNEQYF
15 | TRBJ1-1 | TRBV14 | CASSQLTGVNTEAFF
18 | TRBJ1-5 | TRBV7-2 | CASSLGQGTGYSNQPQHF
13 | TRBJ2-5 | TRBV19 | CASSADKSETQYF
13 | TRBJ1-5 | TRBV15 | CATSFQGDQPQHF